Listed below are T cell receptor beta chains from one sample, sequenced in a study of T cell responses to AZD1222 COVID-19 vaccine. Measured with immunoSEQ multiplex PCR; TCRdb has only the in-frame clones, and not every one. The repertoire holds tens of thousands of clones, with about 90% as singletons. The material was peripheral blood, obtained on day 0 of MenACWY control vaccination. The receptors shown here come from an adult in good health. Each CDR3 is given with its conserved first and last residue. The order of the fields is V gene, clone size, J gene, D gene, CDR3 DNA, CDR3 protein. A D gene is named only where the DNA matches it firmly. The listing skips clone size in some rows; elsewhere it reads once, few, many or a size class.

TRBV6-1,once,TRBJ2-7,TRBD2,TGTGCCAGCAGTGAAAGGGCAGCGGGGACGTCCTCCTACGAGCAGTACTTC,CASSERAAGTSSYEQYF
TRBV5-1,-,TRBJ2-1,TRBD2,TGCGCCAGCGAGGCTAGCGGGGCCTACAATGAGCAGTTCTTC,CASEASGAYNEQFF
TRBV12-3/TRBV12-4,-,TRBJ1-1,-,TGTGCCAGCAGTTTGCGAGGAACCTTTGAAGCTTTCTTT,CASSLRGTFEAFF
TRBV5-8,-,TRBJ1-5,-,TGTGCCAGCAGCTACGATCCCCAGGGCGTGGGCAATCAGCCCCAGCATTTT,CASSYDPQGVGNQPQHF
TRBV29-1,-,TRBJ1-4,-,TGCAGCGCCCTAGAGGGTGAAAAACTGTTTTTT,CSALEGEKLFF
TRBV5-8,-,TRBJ1-3,TRBD1,TGTGCCAGCAGCATCCCGGGACAGGGGGGCAAGCGAAACACCATATATTTT,CASSIPGQGGKRNTIYF
TRBV7-9,once,TRBJ2-7,-,TGTGCCAGCAGCTTCGGGGAGGACGAGCAGTACTTC,CASSFGEDEQYF
TRBV10-3,-,TRBJ1-5,-,TGTGCCATCAGTGAGACGGGGGGAAGTCAGCCCCAGCATTTT,CAISETGGSQPQHF
TRBV7-2,-,TRBJ2-2,TRBD2,TGTGCCAGCAGCTTAGTTCCTAGCGGGAACACCGGGGAGCTGTTTTTT,CASSLVPSGNTGELFF
TRBV24-1,-,TRBJ2-3,TRBD2,TGTGCCACCAGTGATGCGACTAGCGGGGGCACAGATACGCAGTATTTT,CATSDATSGGTDTQYF
TRBV19,once,TRBJ1-1,-,TGTGCCAGTAGGAGCCCCCAGGGAAGGAACACTGAAGCTTTCTTT,CASRSPQGRNTEAFF
TRBV3-1/TRBV3-2,-,TRBJ1-5,TRBD1,TGTGCCAGCAGCCAAGGCGGGACAGGGTTGGGCAATCAGCCCCAGCATTTT,CASSQGGTGLGNQPQHF
TRBV5-6,-,TRBJ2-2,-,TGTGCCAGCAGACCGGCGGGGCCTAACACCGGGGAGCTGTTTTTT,CASRPAGPNTGELFF
TRBV2,-,TRBJ1-5,-,TGTGCCAGCAGTGAAGGGCAGGGCAATCAGCCCCAGCATTTT,CASSEGQGNQPQHF
TRBV3-1/TRBV3-2,-,TRBJ1-2,-,TGTGCCAGCAGCCAAGGAGGGGGGCCTTATGGCTACACCTTC,CASSQGGGPYGYTF
TRBV9,-,TRBJ1-6,-,TGTGCCAGCAGCGTAAAATCGGATTCACCCCTCCACTTT,CASSVKSDSPLHF
TRBV5-4,-,TRBJ1-4,-,TGTGCCAGCAGTCGGGGGGGTACCCAAACTAATGAAAAACTGTTTTTT,CASSRGGTQTNEKLFF
TRBV27,-,TRBJ1-6,-,TGTGCCAGCCGGTCAAGGGGGTCCTATAATTCACCCCTCCACTTT,CASRSRGSYNSPLHF
TRBV11-1,-,TRBJ2-3,TRBD2,TGTGCCAGCAGCCCGGGGACTAGCGGCACAGATACGCAGTATTTT,CASSPGTSGTDTQYF
TRBV19,-,TRBJ2-7,-,TGTGCCAGTAGTCCCCGATCGGTAGATATTGGGTTCCACGAGCAGTACTTC,CASSPRSVDIGFHEQYF
TRBV6-6,-,TRBJ1-3,-,TGTGCCAGCTTAGGGCCTGGAAACACCATATATTTT,CASLGPGNTIYF
TRBV6-1,-,TRBJ1-4,-,TGTGCCAGCAGTGCCTCTATAGGGACGGAGACAACTAATGAAAAACTGTTTTTT,CASSASIGTETTNEKLFF
TRBV9,-,TRBJ2-1,TRBD2,TGTGCCAGCGATCCGGGGACTAGCGGGTACAATGAGCAGTTCTTC,CASDPGTSGYNEQFF
TRBV4-1,-,TRBJ2-7,-,TGCGCCAGCAGCCCGAAGACAACAGGGACGTCCTACGAGCAGTACTTC,CASSPKTTGTSYEQYF
TRBV5-5,once,TRBJ1-2,-,TGTGCCAGCAGCTTGGACTTCCGTCCCTACACCTTC,CASSLDFRPYTF
TRBV30,-,TRBJ1-2,-,TGTGCCTGGAGTGTAAGCTCCTATGGCTACACCTTC,CAWSVSSYGYTF
TRBV5-6,once,TRBJ1-1,-,TGTGCCAGCAGCTTGAGCGGGGCTGAAGCTTTCTTT,CASSLSGAEAFF
TRBV9,-,TRBJ1-2,TRBD1,TGTGCCAGCAACCTAGGGACAGCCGATAACTATGGCTACACCTTC,CASNLGTADNYGYTF
TRBV5-1,-,TRBJ2-7,-,TGCGCCAGCAGCCGCCGACAGGACCCCTACGAGCAGTACTTC,CASSRRQDPYEQYF
TRBV10-3,-,TRBJ1-1,TRBD1,TGTGCCATCAGTGATCCAGGGGGAAGGACTGAAGCTTTCTTT,CAISDPGGRTEAFF
TRBV6-6,-,TRBJ1-4,-,TGTGCCAGCAGTTTGGACAGCGGGGAAAAACTGTTTTTT,CASSLDSGEKLFF
TRBV15,few,TRBJ1-1,-,TGTGCCACCAGCGGAACAGGGACACTGAACACTGAAGCTTTCTTT,CATSGTGTLNTEAFF
TRBV19,-,TRBJ1-1,-,TGTGCCAGTAGTCTAACCGTCCGGGACGAAGCTTTCTTT,CASSLTVRDEAFF
TRBV9,-,TRBJ2-2,-,TGTGCCAGCAGCGTAGTGCCGGGGCCCAACACCGGGGAGCTGTTTTTT,CASSVVPGPNTGELFF
TRBV6-8,-,TRBJ1-1,-,TGTGCCAGCACACAGACTGAAGCTTTCTTT,CASTQTEAFF
TRBV10-2,-,TRBJ2-5,TRBD1,TGCGCCAGCAGTCCCGGGACAGGGGGACGCAGTGGAGAGACCCAGTACTTC,CASSPGTGGRSGETQYF
TRBV2,once,TRBJ1-1,-,TGTGCCAGCAGGTTGGGCACTGAAGCTTTCTTT,CASRLGTEAFF
TRBV2,once,TRBJ2-7,-,TGTGCCAGCAGCGCCACCCCCGTTTCTCGGGAGCAGTACTTC,CASSATPVSREQYF
TRBV19,-,TRBJ1-2,-,TGTGCCAGTAGTATTGGGCGGATATATGGCTACACCTTC,CASSIGRIYGYTF
TRBV10-3,-,TRBJ2-7,-,TGTGCCATCAGTGGGGCCACGAGCTCCTACGAGCAGTACTTC,CAISGATSSYEQYF
TRBV19,-,TRBJ1-2,TRBD1,TGTGCCAGTCGATTAGCCGACGGACAGGGGGCTAACTATGGCTACACCTTC,CASRLADGQGANYGYTF
TRBV5-1,-,TRBJ2-3,-,TGCGCCAGCAGCTGGAAGGACGATTATACGCAGTATTTT,CASSWKDDYTQYF
TRBV7-3,-,TRBJ1-1,-,TGTGCCAGCAGCGAGACACGGAACACTGAAGCTTTCTTT,CASSETRNTEAFF
TRBV6-1,few,TRBJ1-1,-,TGTGCCAGCAGTGAGCCCTATACATTGGGAAACACTGAAGCTTTCTTT,CASSEPYTLGNTEAFF
TRBV6-4,few,TRBJ2-1,TRBD2,TGTGCCAGCAGTGACTCGACTAGCGGGGGGGCCAATGAGCAGTTCTTC,CASSDSTSGGANEQFF
TRBV6-5,-,TRBJ1-6,TRBD1,TGTGCCAGCAGGACGGGACAGACACATTCACCCCTCCACTTT,CASRTGQTHSPLHF
TRBV6-5,-,TRBJ1-1,-,TGTGCCAGCAAGACCCGGGGGAGGACTGAAGCTTTCTTT,CASKTRGRTEAFF